One and the same sample provided the 18 T cell receptor beta chains below, sequenced in a study of Graves' ophthalmopathy and Graves' hyperthyroidism. Scientists amplified the TCR beta CDR3 regions from RNA transcripts. The workflow started with a first-round RT-PCR run with HTBI primers and then moved on to a second-round multiplex PCR. In TCRdb, the multiplex PCR reads were re-called with MiXCR into one record per CDR3 protein. The table shows 600,000 to 700,000 distinct CDR3 sequences, with over 40% occurring only once. Input material: peripheral blood. Source of these receptors: an adult man with Graves' ophthalmopathy.

As regards this clonotype: Relative to the germline gene, one junction end is altered; a read error may explain this. The chain joins TRBV9 to TRBJ2-7; perhaps TRBD2 as D (6 bases). CDR1 is SGDLS, CDR2 YYNGEE, per germline. CDR3 length: 14 amino acids. CDR3 nucleotides: TGTGCCGGCAGCCTTCGACTAGGCGGAGACGAGCAGTACTTC. It yields the protein CAGSLRLGGDEQYF. Full variable domain (rest looked up from reference TRBV9 and TRBJ2-7): DSGVTQTPKHLITATGQRVTLRCSPRSGDLSVYWYQQSLDQGLQFLIQYYNGEERAKGNILERFSAQQFPDLHSELNLSSLELGDSALYFCAGSLRLGGDEQYFGPGTRLTVT.

The chain couples TRBV10-3 to TRBJ2-7, with 10 bases fitting TRBD1. Germline V gene data show CDR1 as ENHRY and CDR2 as SYGVKD. Losses at the gene ends were 10 bases for V and 2 bases for J; bases not matched to a gene: 8. This CDR3 comprises 14 residues. The CDR3: CATGQGEGTYEQYF. CDR3 in DNA: TGTGCCACCGGACAGGGGGAGGGGACCTACGAGCAGTACTTC.

The chain uses TRBV2 and TRBJ1-2; no clear D gene. Germline V lookup: CDR1 SNHLY, CDR2 FYNNEI. The CDR3 length is 14 residues. Trimming stripped 6 bases from V and 7 bases from J, with 18 bases between. The CDR3 here is CASSLTSGTRGYTF. CDR3 DNA sequence: TGTGCCAGCAGCTTAACGTCGGGTACACGTGGCTACACCTTC.

The chain couples TRBV30 to TRBJ1-4, with 7 bases matching TRBD1. The CDR3 is 11 amino acids. Germline V gene sequence: CDR1 GTSNPN, CDR2 SVGIG (reference sequence). In nucleotides, the CDR3 is TGTGCTCCCAGGGGGGCTGAAAAACTGTTTTTT. Translated, it gives CAPRGAEKLFF.

This clonotype was seen many times. J is TRBJ1-6 and V is TRBV20-1; D unclear. Trimming removed 3 bases from V and 4 bases from J, with 7 bases in between. Germline V lookup: CDR1 DFQATT, CDR2 SNEGSKA (reference sequence). The CDR3 contains 13 residues. CDR3 DNA: TGCAGTGCTAGGGTGGAGTATAATTCACCCCTCCACTTT. Its translation: CSARVEYNSPLHF.

In its sample, this clonotype was seen a few times. DNA of the CDR3: TGTGCCAGCATGAAGGACAGGGGGCCCAGGAGCTATGGCTACACCTTC. Its protein is CASMKDRGPRSYGYTF. The V gene is TRBV6-5, the J gene TRBJ1-2, with 11 nucleotides matching TRBD1. J lost 4 bases, V lost 7 bases, and 11 bases had no gene match. The CDR3 has 16 residues. Germline V lookup: CDR1 MNHEY, CDR2 SVGAGI.

This clonotype was seen ten or more times. This rearrangement joins TRBV9 to TRBJ2-5; D is unclear. This CDR3 region has 13 residues. V was shortened by 0 bases and J by 2 bases, with 5 bases between the two germline ends. Per the germline V gene, CDR1 is SGDLS and CDR2 is YYNGEE. The CDR3 here is CASSVDRQETQYF. The CDR3 DNA reads TGTGCCAGCAGCGTAGACAGACAAGAGACCCAGTACTTC. The full variable domain, rest sourced from reference TRBV9 and TRBJ2-5, is DSGVTQTPKHLITATGQRVTLRCSPRSGDLSVYWYQQSLDQGLQFLIQYYNGEERAKGNILERFSAQQFPDLHSELNLSSLELGDSALYFCASSVDRQETQYFGPGTRLLVL.

This clonotype appeared once. The genes are TRBV29-1 and TRBJ2-7, with 7 nucleotides matching TRBD1. CDR1 is SQVTM and CDR2 is ANQGSEA in the germline V gene. The CDR3 sequence is 12 residues long. V shed 8 bases and J 5 bases; nucleotides not matched to a gene: 9. CDR3 sequence: CSLGGQNDEQYF. The CDR3, as DNA: TGCAGCTTAGGGGGACAGAACGACGAGCAGTACTTC.

In the case of this clonotype: At one of its ends the junction is not consistent with the germline gene, which may arise from a read error. The chain is built from TRBV2 and TRBJ2-2, with 7 bases fitting TRBD2. The V gene's germline CDR1 is SNHLY and CDR2 FYNNEI. The CDR3 runs 16 residues. This CDR3 is CASRGPTSRNTRELFF. The DNA of the CDR3 is TGTGCCAGCAGAGGACCGACTAGCAGAAACACCAGGGAGCTGTTTTTT.

This clonotype was observed at least ten times. This sequence joins TRBV7-2 and TRBJ2-7, with 10 positions matching TRBD2. This CDR3 contains 14 residues. Per the germline V gene, CDR1 is SGHTA and CDR2 is FQGNSA. The ends lost 4 bases at V and 2 bases at J; junction bases unmatched: 2. The CDR3 DNA is TGTGCCAGCAGCTATACTAGCGGGGCCTACGAGCAGTACTTC. Its translation: CASSYTSGAYEQYF.

The sample holds a few counts of this clonotype. This chain connects TRBV6-5 to TRBJ1-1, with 8 nucleotides matching TRBD1. Germline assignment: CDR1 MNHEY and CDR2 SVGAGI. J lost 6 bases, V lost 7 bases, and 10 bases had no gene match. The CDR3 length is 14 residues. CDR3 DNA: TGTGCCAGCACTGGGGACAGGCCATCCTCTGAAGCTTTCTTT. Translated, it gives CASTGDRPSSEAFF.

The V and J genes are TRBV9 and TRBJ1-1; tentatively, D is TRBD1 (5 bases). The CDR3 has 13 amino acids. Trimming removed 7 bases at V and 3 bases at J, with 13 bases between. Looked up from germline, CDR1 is SGDLS and CDR2 is YYNGEE. DNA of the CDR3: TGTGCCAGCCTTGGGGGTATAGACACTGAAGCTTTCTTT. It encodes CASLGGIDTEAFF.

This clonotype appeared a few times. V and J are TRBV3-1 and TRBJ2-7; D remains ambiguous. V was cut by 0 bases and J by 3 bases, with 6 bases left in between. The CDR3 has 13 residues. Per the germline V gene, CDR1 is LGHDT and CDR2 is YNNKEL (reference sequence). The CDR3 nucleotides read TGTGCCAGCAGCCAAGATTGGGGCTACGAGCAGTACTTC. Residues: CASSQDWGYEQYF.

This clonotype was observed at least ten times. V and J are TRBV7-8 and TRBJ1-1; D is ambiguous. CDR3 length: 14 amino acids. The V gene's germline CDR1 is SGHVS and CDR2 FQNEAQ. V lost 4 bases and J lost 3, with 12 bases in between. DNA for the CDR3: TGTGCCAGCAGCTCTCCGGGTCTATACACTGAAGCTTTCTTT. Amino acid sequence: CASSSPGLYTEAFF.

This clonotype has ten or more counts. The chain uses TRBV12-3 or TRBV12-4 and TRBJ2-7; D tentatively fits TRBD1 or TRBD2 (5 bases each). Trimming took 2 bases from V and 3 from J, leaving 11 bases between them. CDR3 size: 14 residues. DNA of the CDR3: TGTGCCAGCAGTTTACAGGGACGGGTCTACGAGCAGTACTTC. Protein sequence: CASSLQGRVYEQYF.

At least ten counts were recorded for this clonotype. This chain joins TRBV19 and TRBJ2-2, with D possibly matching TRBD2 (5 bases). This CDR3 is 15 amino acids long. Germline V lookup: CDR1 LNHDA, CDR2 SQIVND (reference sequence). The V gene lost 3 bases and the J gene lost 7 bases, with 15 bases spanning the gap. In DNA, the CDR3 is TGTGCCAGTAGTATGGGTTTCGGGGTGGTCGGGGAGCTGTTTTTT. Protein product: CASSMGFGVVGELFF.

Ten or more counts support this clonotype. The chain couples TRBV6-5 to TRBJ1-6; D is unclear. Trimming cost V 6 bases and J 10 bases, with 16 bases left between them. The CDR3 consists of 14 residues. CDR1 MNHEY and CDR2 SVGAGI come from the germline V gene. CDR3 DNA sequence: TGTGCCAGCAGAGTAGCAGTTGGGATCTCACCCCTCCACTTT. Its protein product is CASRVAVGISPLHF.

The table lists this clonotype with a few counts. V and J are TRBV12-3 or TRBV12-4 and TRBJ2-3; 8 positions match TRBD2. This CDR3 is built from 15 residues. Trimming removed 5 bases from V and 1 base from J; junction bases left unmatched: 5. CDR3 loop: CASSGLAGRTDTQYF. Written as DNA, the CDR3 is TGTGCCAGCAGTGGACTAGCAGGTCGCACAGATACGCAGTATTTT.